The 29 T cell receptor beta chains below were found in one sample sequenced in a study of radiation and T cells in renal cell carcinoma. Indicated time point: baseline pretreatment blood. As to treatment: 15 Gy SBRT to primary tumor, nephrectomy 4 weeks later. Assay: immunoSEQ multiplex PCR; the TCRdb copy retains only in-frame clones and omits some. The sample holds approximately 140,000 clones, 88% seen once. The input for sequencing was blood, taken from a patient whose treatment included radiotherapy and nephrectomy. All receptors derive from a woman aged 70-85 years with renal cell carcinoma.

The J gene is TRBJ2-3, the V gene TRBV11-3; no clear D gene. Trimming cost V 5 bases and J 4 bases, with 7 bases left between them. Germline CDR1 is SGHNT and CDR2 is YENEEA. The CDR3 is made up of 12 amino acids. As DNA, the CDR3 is TGTGCCAGCAGCCGACTCGCAGATACGCAGTATTTT. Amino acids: CASSRLADTQYF.

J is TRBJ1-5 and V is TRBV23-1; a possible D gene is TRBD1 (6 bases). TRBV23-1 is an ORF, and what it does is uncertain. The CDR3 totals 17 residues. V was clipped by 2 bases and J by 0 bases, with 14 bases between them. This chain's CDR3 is CASSQAGTTYSNQPQHF. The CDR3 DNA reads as TGCGCCAGCAGTCAAGCCGGGACAACATATAGCAATCAGCCCCAGCATTTT.

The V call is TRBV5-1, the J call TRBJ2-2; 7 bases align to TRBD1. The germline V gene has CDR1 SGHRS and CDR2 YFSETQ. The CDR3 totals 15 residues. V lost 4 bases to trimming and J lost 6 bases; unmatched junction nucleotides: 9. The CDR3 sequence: CASSPDRARSGELFF. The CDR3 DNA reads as TGCGCCAGCAGCCCAGACAGGGCGAGATCCGGGGAGCTGTTTTTT.

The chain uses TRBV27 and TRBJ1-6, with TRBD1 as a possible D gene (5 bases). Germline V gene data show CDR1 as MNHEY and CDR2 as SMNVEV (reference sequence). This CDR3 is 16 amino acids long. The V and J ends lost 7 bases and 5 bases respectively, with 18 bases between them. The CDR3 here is CASTITTVSNNSPLHF. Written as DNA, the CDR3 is TGTGCCAGCACCATAACGACAGTTTCAAATAATTCACCCCTCCACTTT.

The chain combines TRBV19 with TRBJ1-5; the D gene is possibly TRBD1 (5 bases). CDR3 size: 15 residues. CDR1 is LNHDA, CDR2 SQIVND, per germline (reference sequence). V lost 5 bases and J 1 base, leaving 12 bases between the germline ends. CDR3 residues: CASSGREGSNQPQHF. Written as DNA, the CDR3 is TGTGCCAGTAGTGGGCGGGAGGGGAGCAATCAGCCCCAGCATTTT. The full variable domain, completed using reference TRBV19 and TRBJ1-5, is DGGITQSPKYLFRKEGQNVTLSCEQNLNHDAMYWYRQDPGQGLRLIYYSQIVNDFQKGDIAEGYSVSREKKESFPLTVTSAQKNPTAFYLCASSGREGSNQPQHFGDGTRLSIL.

CDR3 coding DNA: TGCGCCAGCAGCTTGGGGAGCGGGGGCTCCTACGAGCAGTACTTC. Its translation is CASSLGSGGSYEQYF. V is TRBV5-1 and J is TRBJ2-7, with TRBD2 matching 8 bases. The CDR3 has 15 residues. Germline values: CDR1 SGHRS, CDR2 YFSETQ. V lost 0 bases and J lost 0; bases outside the gene matches: 2.

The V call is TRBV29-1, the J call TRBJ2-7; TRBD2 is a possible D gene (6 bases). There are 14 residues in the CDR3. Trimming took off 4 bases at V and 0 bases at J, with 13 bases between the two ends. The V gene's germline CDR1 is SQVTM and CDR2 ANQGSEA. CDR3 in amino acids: CSVVLGRGSYEQYF. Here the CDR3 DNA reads TGCAGCGTTGTACTAGGGCGGGGCTCCTACGAGCAGTACTTC.

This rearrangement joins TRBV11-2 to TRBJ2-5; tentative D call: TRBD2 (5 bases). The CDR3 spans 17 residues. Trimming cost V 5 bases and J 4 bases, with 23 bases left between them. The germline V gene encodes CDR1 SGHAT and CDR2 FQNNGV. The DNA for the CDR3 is TGTGCCAGCAGCCCCCCTTCGAAGACTATCTTGGGAGAGACCCAGTACTTC. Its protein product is CASSPPSKTILGETQYF.

The CDR3 is CASSEFPPQRPQETQYF. CDR3 nucleotide sequence: TGTGCCAGCAGTGAATTTCCCCCCCAGAGACCCCAAGAGACCCAGTACTTC. This chain connects TRBV25-1 to TRBJ2-5, with D unclear. In germline, CDR1 is MGHDK, CDR2 SYGVNS. V lost 1 base to trimming and J lost 1 base, with 16 bases between them. This CDR3 contains 17 residues.

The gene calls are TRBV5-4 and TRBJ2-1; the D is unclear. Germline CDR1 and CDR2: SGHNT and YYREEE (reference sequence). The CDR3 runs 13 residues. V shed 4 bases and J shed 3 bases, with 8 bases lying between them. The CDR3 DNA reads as TGTGCCAGCAGCCTGGTGGACTACAATGAGCAGTTCTTC. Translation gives CASSLVDYNEQFF.

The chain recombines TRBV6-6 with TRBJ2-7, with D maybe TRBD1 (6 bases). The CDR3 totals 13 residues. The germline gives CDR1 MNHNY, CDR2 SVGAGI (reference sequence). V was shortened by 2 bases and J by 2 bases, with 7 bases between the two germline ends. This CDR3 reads CASSYGTTYEQYF. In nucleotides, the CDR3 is TGTGCCAGCAGTTACGGGACAACCTACGAGCAGTACTTC.

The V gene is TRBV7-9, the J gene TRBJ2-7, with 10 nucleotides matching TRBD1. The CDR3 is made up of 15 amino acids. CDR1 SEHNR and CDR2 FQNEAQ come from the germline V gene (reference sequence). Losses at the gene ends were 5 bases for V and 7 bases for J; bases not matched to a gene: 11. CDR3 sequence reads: CASSPSGQGEREQYF. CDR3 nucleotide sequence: TGTGCCAGCAGCCCATCCGGACAGGGGGAGAGGGAGCAGTACTTC.

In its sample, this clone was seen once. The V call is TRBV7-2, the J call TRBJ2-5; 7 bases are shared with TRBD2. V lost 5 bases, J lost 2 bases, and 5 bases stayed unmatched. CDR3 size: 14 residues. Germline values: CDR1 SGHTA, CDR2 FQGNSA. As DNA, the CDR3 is TGTGCCAGCAGCCGACCGGGGGGACAAGAGACCCAGTACTTC. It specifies CASSRPGGQETQYF.

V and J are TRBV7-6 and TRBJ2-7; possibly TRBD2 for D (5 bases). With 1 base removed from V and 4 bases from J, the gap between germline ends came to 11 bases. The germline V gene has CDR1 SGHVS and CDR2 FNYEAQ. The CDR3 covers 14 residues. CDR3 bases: TGTGCCAGCAGCTTAGGGGCGTCGGGGTACGAGCAGTACTTC. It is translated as CASSLGASGYEQYF.

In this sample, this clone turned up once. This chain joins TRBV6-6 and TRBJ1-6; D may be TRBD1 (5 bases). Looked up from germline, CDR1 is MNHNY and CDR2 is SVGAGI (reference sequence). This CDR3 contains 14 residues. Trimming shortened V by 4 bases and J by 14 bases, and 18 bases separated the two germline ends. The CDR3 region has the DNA TGTGCCAGCAGTTCCGGGACTGTTCCGTTGGCCCTCCACTTT. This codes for CASSSGTVPLALHF.

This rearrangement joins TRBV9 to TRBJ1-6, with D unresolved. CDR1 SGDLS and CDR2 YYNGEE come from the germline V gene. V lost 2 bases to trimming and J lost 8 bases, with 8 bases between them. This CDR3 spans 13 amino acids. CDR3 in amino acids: CASSVLADSPLHF. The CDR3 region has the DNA TGTGCCAGCAGCGTTTTGGCGGATTCACCCCTCCACTTT.

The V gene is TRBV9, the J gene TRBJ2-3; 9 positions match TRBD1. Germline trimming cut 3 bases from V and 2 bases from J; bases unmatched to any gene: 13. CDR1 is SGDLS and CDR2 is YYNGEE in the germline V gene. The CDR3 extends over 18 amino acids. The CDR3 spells CASSGGQGRRINTDTQYF. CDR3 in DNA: TGTGCCAGCAGCGGCGGACAGGGGCGGCGAATAAACACAGATACGCAGTATTTT.

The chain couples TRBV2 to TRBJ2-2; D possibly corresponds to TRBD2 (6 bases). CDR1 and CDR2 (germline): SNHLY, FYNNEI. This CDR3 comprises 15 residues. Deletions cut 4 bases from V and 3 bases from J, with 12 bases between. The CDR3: CASSVRREYTGELFF. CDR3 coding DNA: TGTGCCAGCAGTGTCCGTCGGGAGTACACCGGGGAGCTGTTTTTT.

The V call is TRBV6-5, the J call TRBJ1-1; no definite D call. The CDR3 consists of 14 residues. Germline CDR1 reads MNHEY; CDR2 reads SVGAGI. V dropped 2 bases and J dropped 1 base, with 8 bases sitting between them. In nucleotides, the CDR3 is TGTGCCAGCAGTTACGATGGCAGGAACACTGAAGCTTTCTTT. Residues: CASSYDGRNTEAFF.

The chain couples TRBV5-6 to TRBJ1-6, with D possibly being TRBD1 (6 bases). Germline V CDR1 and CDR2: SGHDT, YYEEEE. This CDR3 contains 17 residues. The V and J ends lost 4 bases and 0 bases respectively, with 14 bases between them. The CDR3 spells CASSPDSASSYNSPLHF. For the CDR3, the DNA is TGTGCCAGCAGCCCGGACAGCGCGAGCTCCTATAATTCACCCCTCCACTTT.

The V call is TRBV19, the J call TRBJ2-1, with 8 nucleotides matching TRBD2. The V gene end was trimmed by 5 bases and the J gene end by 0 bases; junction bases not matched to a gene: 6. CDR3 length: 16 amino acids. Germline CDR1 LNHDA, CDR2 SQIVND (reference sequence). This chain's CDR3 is CASSPLAGSSYNEQFF. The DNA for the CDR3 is TGTGCCAGTAGTCCCTTAGCGGGGAGCTCCTACAATGAGCAGTTCTTC.

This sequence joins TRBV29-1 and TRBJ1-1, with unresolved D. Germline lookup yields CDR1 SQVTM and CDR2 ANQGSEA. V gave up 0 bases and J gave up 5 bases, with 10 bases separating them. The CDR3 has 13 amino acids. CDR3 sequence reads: CSVEDLGWTEAFF. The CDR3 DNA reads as TGCAGCGTTGAAGATCTTGGGTGGACTGAAGCTTTCTTT.

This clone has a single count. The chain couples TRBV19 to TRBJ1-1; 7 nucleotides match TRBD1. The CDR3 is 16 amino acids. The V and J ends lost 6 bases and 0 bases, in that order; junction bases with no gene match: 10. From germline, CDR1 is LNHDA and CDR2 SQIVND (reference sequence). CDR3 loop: CASRGRDSGMNTEAFF. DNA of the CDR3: TGTGCCAGTAGGGGGCGGGACAGCGGAATGAACACTGAAGCTTTCTTT.

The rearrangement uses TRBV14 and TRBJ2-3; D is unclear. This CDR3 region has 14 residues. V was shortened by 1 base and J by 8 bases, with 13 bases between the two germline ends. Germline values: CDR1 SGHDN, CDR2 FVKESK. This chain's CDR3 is CASSQAPPLGTQYF. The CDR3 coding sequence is TGTGCCAGCAGCCAAGCCCCCCCGCTTGGTACGCAGTATTTT.

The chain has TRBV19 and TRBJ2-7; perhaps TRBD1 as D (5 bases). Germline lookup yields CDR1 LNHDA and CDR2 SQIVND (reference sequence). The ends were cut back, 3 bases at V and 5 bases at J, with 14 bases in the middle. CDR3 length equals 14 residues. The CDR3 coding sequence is TGTGCCAGTAGTATTAATGGACAATACAACGAGCAGTACTTC. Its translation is CASSINGQYNEQYF.

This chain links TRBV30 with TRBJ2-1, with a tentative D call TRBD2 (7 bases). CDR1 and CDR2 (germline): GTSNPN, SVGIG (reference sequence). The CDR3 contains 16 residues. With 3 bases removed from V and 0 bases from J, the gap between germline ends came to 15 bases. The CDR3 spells CAWRRGGSSSYNEQFF. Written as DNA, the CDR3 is TGTGCCTGGAGGAGGGGGGGCTCGAGCTCCTACAATGAGCAGTTCTTC.

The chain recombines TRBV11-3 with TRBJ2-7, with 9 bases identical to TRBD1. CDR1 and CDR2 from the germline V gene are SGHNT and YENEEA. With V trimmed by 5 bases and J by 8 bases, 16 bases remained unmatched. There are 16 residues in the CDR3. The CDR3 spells CASSTSAGTGYAKQYF. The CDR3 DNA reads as TGTGCCAGCAGCACCTCTGCCGGGACAGGGTACGCAAAGCAGTACTTC.

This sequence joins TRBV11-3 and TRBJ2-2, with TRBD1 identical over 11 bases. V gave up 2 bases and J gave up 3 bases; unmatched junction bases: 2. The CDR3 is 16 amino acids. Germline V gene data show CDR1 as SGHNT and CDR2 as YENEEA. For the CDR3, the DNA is TGTGCCAGCAGCTTATGGGGACAGGGGGACACCGGGGAGCTGTTTTTT. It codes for CASSLWGQGDTGELFF. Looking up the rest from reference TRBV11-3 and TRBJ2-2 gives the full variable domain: EAGVVQSPRYKIIEKKQPVAFWCNPISGHNTLYWYLQNLGQGPELLIRYENEEAVDDSQLPKDRFSAERLKGVDSTLKIQPAELGDSAVYLCASSLWGQGDTGELFFGEGSRLTVL.

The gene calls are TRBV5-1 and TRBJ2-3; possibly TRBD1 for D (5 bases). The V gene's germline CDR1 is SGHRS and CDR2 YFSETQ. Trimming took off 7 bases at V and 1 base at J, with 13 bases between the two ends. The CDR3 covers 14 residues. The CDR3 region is CASAGFLGTDTQYF. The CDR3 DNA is TGCGCCAGCGCAGGGTTCCTTGGCACAGATACGCAGTATTTT.